Sequencing of this TCR beta chain was carried out in a study of blood T cells in healthy people across ages. Findings and limits, study-wide: Diversity figures derived from one million T cells were judged to underestimate the true value.

Concerning this clonotype itself: Antigen specificity is unknown.

The CDR3 extends over 15 amino acids. CDR1 SGHRS and CDR2 YFSETQ come from the germline V gene. With V trimmed by 4 bases and J by 4 bases, 8 bases remained unmatched. Through a sample-barcoded 5' primer and a J-beta primer mix, a second PCR was run for roughly 6 to 11 cycles. TCRdb reanalysed the 5' RACE reads using MiXCR and keeps one entry per CDR3 protein. Among about 640,000 distinct CDR3 sequences listed, roughly 58% were seen once. What was sequenced was blood. The TCR originated in a man aged 55 to 70 in good health. The V gene is TRBV5-1, the J gene TRBJ2-1; 7 bases align to TRBD2. CDR3 in DNA: TGCGCCAGCAGCGGTAGGGAGCGGGGATACAATGAGCAGTTCTTC. Protein product: CASSGRERGYNEQFF. The full variable domain, in which reference TRBV5-1 and TRBJ2-1 provide the parts outside the CDR3, is KAGVTQTPRYLIKTRGQQVTLSCSPISGHRSVSWYQQTPGQGLQFLFEYFSETQRNKGNFPGRFSGRQFSNSRSEMNVSTLELGDSALYLCASSGRERGYNEQFFGPGTRLTVL.